This T cell receptor (beta chain) was found in a study of T cells in Graves' hyperthyroidism and ophthalmopathy (dated by TCRdb to between 2017 and 2020). Regarding the complete study: Peripheral blood samples were taken at the time of initial diagnosis, prior to any treatment. After sampling, hyperthyroidism patients received methimazole starting at 30 mg daily, and ophthalmopathy patients received high-dose intravenous methylprednisolone. The roughly 90 discovery patients were divided at random into training and test sets in a 7:3 ratio. Thyroid tissue and blood T-cell repertoires from more than 5 Graves' hyperthyroidism patients were also compared in the study. The paper reports TCR Vbeta CDR3 sequencing of approximately 140 peripheral blood samples: some 44 ophthalmopathy, around 80 hyperthyroidism and roughly 17 progressor patients. To identify distinguishing TCR V-J signatures, a discovery cohort of around 100 patients was used, comprising 40 to 45 with Graves' ophthalmopathy and around 60 with stable Graves' hyperthyroidism. Whether ophthalmopathy could be predicted prospectively was tested in an independent validation cohort made up of roughly 19 hyperthyroidism patients plus 17 patients who later progressed to ophthalmopathy.

This clonotype has ten or more counts. No cognate antigen has been identified for it. No much larger clonotype is one base removed from it; base qualities were not supplied. Results the study describes overall, beyond this receptor: Most expanded thyroid clonotypes (frequency above 0.001) were also detected in blood, suggesting blood repertoires may reflect thyroid immune responses. A model built on a 13 V-J signature distinguished ophthalmopathy from stable hyperthyroidism, reaching roughly 88% sensitivity and 81.08% specificity in cross-validation and 80%/75% in testing. In validation, the model predicted progression to ophthalmopathy a median of about 5.9 months before onset, with over 55% sensitivity and roughly 72% specificity. No statistical method was used to fix the sample size in advance, and group allocation was not hidden from the investigators.

The TCR beta CDR3 regions were amplified from the RNA transcripts. The TCR CDR3 was subjected to a first round of RT-PCR using the HTBI primer set and the Qiagen OneStep RT-PCR kit. The libraries were constructed in a second round of multiplex PCR and then size-selected and purified. Paired-end sequencing of the libraries was performed with 100 bp reads on an Illumina HiSeq2000. On the study's bioinformatics: SOAPnuke was used to process the raw data, with reads discarded if the reads contained adapters or uncalled bases, had a mean Phred below 15, or lacked an exact constant-primer or identifier match. High-quality paired reads were merged with COPE v1.2.5, and unique nucleotide sequences were defined as clonotypes. MiTCR v1.1 was used to align the clonotypes against IMGT TRBV, TRBD and TRBJ reference segments. The analysis was restricted to V-J combinations with a frequency above 0.0001, which together covered about 99% of the repertoires. A TCS score was defined as the ratio between F50 (clonal expansion) and ExV (chaos), using BLOSUM62-based TCRdist between CDR3 peptides within each V-J. Welch's t-statistics and random forest reduced some 510 V-J features to 10 to 15, which were used in a naive Bayes classifier (R e1071). The raw public data were reprocessed by TCRdb itself: fastp quality trimming at Q25, MiXCR clonotype calling, in-frame beta chains only. Identical CDR3 protein sequences are pooled into one entry, listed with their most common genes and DNA. TCRdb's processing, not the study's, gives the V and J calls here. The sample includes some 460,000 distinct CDR3 sequences, with approximately 15% observed a single time. Together, the top ten hold 11% to 15% of the sample.

A patient counted as having stable Graves' hyperthyroidism if no progression to ophthalmopathy occurred over 18 months of follow-up. Hyperthyroidism patients were newly diagnosed, had a disease duration of under 2 months, and were aged 18 to 65 years. Patients with uncontrolled infections, other autoimmune diseases, pregnancy or lactation were excluded. Clinical symptoms, serum thyroxine and TRAb, thyroid ultrasound, and orbital computed tomography formed the basis for the diagnoses. PBMCs were isolated from approximately 10 ml of fresh peripheral blood by Ficoll-Paque density gradient centrifugation. Total RNA was extracted using Trizol reagent, and RNA quality was assessed on an Agilent 2100 Bioanalyzer. In the germline V gene, CDR1 corresponds to SGDLS and CDR2 to YYNGEE. The CDR3 runs 15 amino acids, cysteine and phenylalanine included. The DNA shown is the 45-base CDR3, in frame from base 1. The germline V and J ends show losses of 0 bases and 5 bases respectively, and no gene match explains 6 bases of the junction.

Sequenced material: blood. The rearranged segments are TRBV9 and TRBJ2-3; TRBD2 fits 7 bases in the junction. The TCR comes from a woman younger than 30 with Graves' hyperthyroidism. The base sequence is TGTGCCAGCAGCGTAGTTGTTGGGGGGGAAGATACGCAGTATTTT. Its amino acids are CASSVVVGGEDTQYF.